This T cell receptor beta chain was retrieved from a study of response to subunit inactivated influenza vaccine. Study-wide results and limits: Few new T cells, the authors suggested, are recruited by each seasonal influenza vaccination.

From the RT-PCR reads, TCRdb called clonotypes with MiXCR, one entry per CDR3 protein. Among fewer than 350,000 distinct CDR3 sequences, 21% were seen once, and the ten largest hold roughly a tenth. This CDR3 is 17 amino acids long. Germline lookup yields CDR1 KGHSH and CDR2 LQKENI. V lost 0 bases and J lost 1, with 16 bases in between. This clonotype was detected only a few times. What it binds is not known. The chain combines TRBV18 with TRBJ2-7; D gene uncertain. This receptor was identified in a man aged 50-75 years who received an inactivated influenza vaccine. The sample consisted of PBMCs from blood, taken about 20 months after vaccination. The CDR3 sequence: CASSPPIRPPTSYEQYF. CDR3 DNA sequence: TGTGCCAGCTCACCACCAATCCGGCCTCCTACATCCTACGAGCAGTACTTC.